Listed below are T cell receptor beta chains from one sample, sequenced in a study of blood T cell repertoires in COVID-19. Some clones are missing from TCRdb's copy, which holds only in-frame ones; the method was immunoSEQ multiplex PCR. The sample shows some 120,000 clones, 87% of them seen only once. Sequences were obtained from peripheral blood. All receptors derive from a woman aged 45-65 years with acute or convalescent COVID-19. The CDR3 runs from the conserved cysteine through the conserved F or W. D genes are given only for firm matches. Size tells how often a clone was seen (once, few, many) or the class of an expanded clone, and some rows leave it out.

j_gene: TRBJ2-7
abundance: NA
v_gene: TRBV9
d_gene: TRBD2
CDR3nt: TGTGCCAGCAGCGTAGAGCTAGCGGGCACGGAGCAGTACTTC
CDR3aa: CASSVELAGTEQYF

j_gene: TRBJ1-1
abundance: NA
v_gene: TRBV4-2
d_gene: NA
CDR3nt: TGTGCCAGCAGCCAAGATAGAGGGAGGGGAGCTTTCTTT
CDR3aa: CASSQDRGRGAFF

j_gene: TRBJ1-5
abundance: NA
v_gene: TRBV7-2
d_gene: NA
CDR3nt: TGTGCCAGCAGCTTAGCGAGTAGCAATCAGCCCCAGCATTTT
CDR3aa: CASSLASSNQPQHF

j_gene: TRBJ1-5
abundance: NA
v_gene: TRBV10-3
d_gene: TRBD1
CDR3nt: TGTGCCACCCAGACAGGGGAGCAGCCCCAGCATTTT
CDR3aa: CATQTGEQPQHF

j_gene: TRBJ1-2
abundance: NA
v_gene: TRBV19
d_gene: NA
CDR3nt: TGTGCCAGCTCCCTGAGTGGACAAAACTATGGCTACACCTTC
CDR3aa: CASSLSGQNYGYTF

j_gene: TRBJ1-3
abundance: once
v_gene: TRBV20-1
d_gene: NA
CDR3nt: TGCGGGTCGGGGGGAGACACCATATATTTT
CDR3aa: CGSGGDTIYF

j_gene: TRBJ1-3
abundance: NA
v_gene: TRBV7-6
d_gene: NA
CDR3nt: TGTGCCAGCAGCTTGGTGGGAGGGGGACTAAGTGGAAACACCATATATTTT
CDR3aa: CASSLVGGGLSGNTIYF

j_gene: TRBJ1-1
abundance: NA
v_gene: TRBV7-9
d_gene: NA
CDR3nt: TGTGCCAGCAGCTTCGACAGGTTGAACACTGAAGCTTTCTTT
CDR3aa: CASSFDRLNTEAFF

j_gene: TRBJ2-7
abundance: NA
v_gene: TRBV15
d_gene: NA
CDR3nt: TGTGCCACCCAGACGGGTCGGAGGGAGCAGTACTTC
CDR3aa: CATQTGRREQYF

j_gene: TRBJ2-2
abundance: NA
v_gene: TRBV7-7
d_gene: TRBD2
CDR3nt: TGTGCCAGCAGACCTATTAGCGGGAGTCGATACACCGGGGAGCTGTTTTTT
CDR3aa: CASRPISGSRYTGELFF

j_gene: TRBJ2-1
abundance: NA
v_gene: TRBV5-6
d_gene: TRBD1
CDR3nt: TGTGCCAGCAGCTTGGCCAAATGCGGACAGGGGAGCTGCAATGAGCAGTTCTTC
CDR3aa: CASSLAKCGQGSCNEQFF

j_gene: TRBJ2-1
abundance: NA
v_gene: TRBV14
d_gene: TRBD1
CDR3nt: TGTGCCAGCAGCCCAGGGGGCAAAAATGAGCAGTTCTTC
CDR3aa: CASSPGGKNEQFF

j_gene: TRBJ2-3
abundance: once
v_gene: TRBV3-1/TRBV3-2
d_gene: TRBD2
CDR3nt: TGTGCCAGCAGCCAAGCGACTAGCGGGGGCACAGATACGCAGTATTTT
CDR3aa: CASSQATSGGTDTQYF

j_gene: TRBJ1-3
abundance: NA
v_gene: TRBV6-2/TRBV6-3
d_gene: NA
CDR3nt: TGTGCCAGCAGTTCAGGCTCCGGAAACACCATATATTTT
CDR3aa: CASSSGSGNTIYF

j_gene: TRBJ2-7
abundance: NA
v_gene: TRBV27
d_gene: NA
CDR3nt: TGTGCCAGCAGTTTACAGGGACAACTTTCCTACGAGCAGTACTTC
CDR3aa: CASSLQGQLSYEQYF

j_gene: TRBJ1-1
abundance: once
v_gene: TRBV5-1
d_gene: NA
CDR3nt: TGCGCCAGCAGCTTGGTATTGTCAGGGGAAACTGAAGCTTTCTTT
CDR3aa: CASSLVLSGETEAFF

j_gene: TRBJ2-7
abundance: NA
v_gene: TRBV20-1
d_gene: NA
CDR3nt: TGCAGTGCTAGTGTCGGTGGGCCATCCTACGAGCAGTACTTC
CDR3aa: CSASVGGPSYEQYF

j_gene: TRBJ2-5
abundance: NA
v_gene: TRBV11-2
d_gene: NA
CDR3nt: TGTGCCAGCAGCCTGGGCAGGATTCTGGAGACCCAGTACTTC
CDR3aa: CASSLGRILETQYF

j_gene: TRBJ2-3
abundance: NA
v_gene: TRBV7-3
d_gene: NA
CDR3nt: TGTGCCAGCAGCTTAATTGGCCCAGATACGCAGTATTTT
CDR3aa: CASSLIGPDTQYF

j_gene: TRBJ1-3
abundance: NA
v_gene: TRBV9
d_gene: NA
CDR3nt: TGTGCCAGCTCACTCTGGCAGGGTTCTGGAAACACCATATATTTT
CDR3aa: CASSLWQGSGNTIYF

j_gene: TRBJ1-2
abundance: NA
v_gene: TRBV11-3
d_gene: TRBD1
CDR3nt: TGTGCCAGCAGCTTAATCCCCGACAGGGCCCGGAATGGCTACACCTTC
CDR3aa: CASSLIPDRARNGYTF

j_gene: TRBJ2-7
abundance: NA
v_gene: TRBV3-1/TRBV3-2
d_gene: NA
CDR3nt: TGTGCCAGCAGCCACCAGGGGGGAACCCCGGACGAGCAGTACTTC
CDR3aa: CASSHQGGTPDEQYF

j_gene: TRBJ1-4
abundance: once
v_gene: TRBV12-3/TRBV12-4
d_gene: NA
CDR3nt: TGTGCCAGCAGCCCAGGGGCCGGGAAAAACCTGTTTTTT
CDR3aa: CASSPGAGKNLFF

j_gene: TRBJ2-7
abundance: once
v_gene: TRBV7-2
d_gene: NA
CDR3nt: TGTGCCAGCAGCTGGGGCTCAGGCGAGCAGTACTTC
CDR3aa: CASSWGSGEQYF

j_gene: TRBJ1-1
abundance: NA
v_gene: TRBV3-1/TRBV3-2
d_gene: TRBD1
CDR3nt: TGTGCCAGCAGCCAAAAACTACAGGGGAATGAAGCTTTCTTT
CDR3aa: CASSQKLQGNEAFF

j_gene: TRBJ2-7
abundance: NA
v_gene: TRBV5-1
d_gene: NA
CDR3nt: TGCGCCAGCGGTCAGGCTCCGGCCTCCTACGAGCAGTACTTC
CDR3aa: CASGQAPASYEQYF

j_gene: TRBJ1-3
abundance: NA
v_gene: TRBV11-2
d_gene: TRBD1
CDR3nt: TGTGCCAGCAGCATAACAGGGGCCGGGGACACCATATATTTT
CDR3aa: CASSITGAGDTIYF

j_gene: TRBJ2-2
abundance: NA
v_gene: TRBV27
d_gene: TRBD2
CDR3nt: TGTGCCAGCAGTACGCGGGGGGGCGGGGAGCTGTTTTTT
CDR3aa: CASSTRGGGELFF

j_gene: TRBJ1-6
abundance: few
v_gene: TRBV7-9
d_gene: NA
CDR3nt: TGTGCCAGCAGCTCGATGAGGTCACCCCTCCACTTT
CDR3aa: CASSSMRSPLHF

j_gene: TRBJ1-1
abundance: NA
v_gene: TRBV9
d_gene: TRBD1
CDR3nt: TGTGCCAGCAGCAGGACAGGGGGCACTGAAGCTTTCTTT
CDR3aa: CASSRTGGTEAFF

j_gene: TRBJ2-7
abundance: NA
v_gene: TRBV4-1
d_gene: NA
CDR3nt: TGCGCCAGCAGCCAATCGTACGAGCAGTACTTC
CDR3aa: CASSQSYEQYF

j_gene: TRBJ2-5
abundance: once
v_gene: TRBV28
d_gene: TRBD1
CDR3nt: TGTGCCAGCAGTCTTGACAGGGGAAAGGGCGAGACCCAGTACTTC
CDR3aa: CASSLDRGKGETQYF

j_gene: TRBJ1-6
abundance: NA
v_gene: TRBV7-2
d_gene: NA
CDR3nt: TGTGCCAGCACCCGGACTGATTCACCCCTCCACTTT
CDR3aa: CASTRTDSPLHF

j_gene: TRBJ2-2
abundance: once
v_gene: TRBV7-6
d_gene: NA
CDR3nt: TGTGCCAGCAGCCACCCCGGACAGAACACCGGGGAGCTGTTTTTT
CDR3aa: CASSHPGQNTGELFF

j_gene: TRBJ1-6
abundance: NA
v_gene: TRBV16
d_gene: NA
CDR3nt: TGTGCCAGCAGCCAAACGCTGAGGAGCTCCTATAATTCACCCCTCCACTTT
CDR3aa: CASSQTLRSSYNSPLHF

j_gene: TRBJ2-7
abundance: NA
v_gene: TRBV7-6
d_gene: TRBD2
CDR3nt: TGTGCCAGCAGCTTACTAGCGGGGGAAAGTGACGAGCAGTACTTC
CDR3aa: CASSLLAGESDEQYF

j_gene: TRBJ2-3
abundance: NA
v_gene: TRBV3-1/TRBV3-2
d_gene: NA
CDR3nt: TGTGCCAGCAGCCAAGAAAGGAGAGATACGCAGTATTTT
CDR3aa: CASSQERRDTQYF

j_gene: TRBJ2-7
abundance: NA
v_gene: TRBV5-1
d_gene: TRBD2
CDR3nt: TGCGCCAGCAGCTTTGGTAGCGGGAGCTACGAGCAGTACTTC
CDR3aa: CASSFGSGSYEQYF

j_gene: TRBJ2-5
abundance: NA
v_gene: TRBV7-9
d_gene: TRBD1
CDR3nt: TGTGCCAGCAGCGATACAGGGGACCAAGAGACCCAGTACTTC
CDR3aa: CASSDTGDQETQYF

j_gene: TRBJ2-1
abundance: once
v_gene: TRBV7-2
d_gene: TRBD2
CDR3nt: TGTGCCAGCAGCTTACGGGGACTAGCGGTCAATGAGCAGTTCTTC
CDR3aa: CASSLRGLAVNEQFF

j_gene: TRBJ2-6
abundance: NA
v_gene: TRBV9
d_gene: TRBD2
CDR3nt: TGTGCCAGCGAGGCGGGAGGGTCTGGGGCCAACGTCCTGACTTTC
CDR3aa: CASEAGGSGANVLTF

j_gene: TRBJ1-2
abundance: NA
v_gene: TRBV29-1
d_gene: NA
CDR3nt: TGCAGCGTTGAATCGGCAGGATCCGTAAACTATGGCTACACCTTC
CDR3aa: CSVESAGSVNYGYTF

j_gene: TRBJ2-5
abundance: NA
v_gene: TRBV6-6
d_gene: TRBD1
CDR3nt: TGTGCCAGCAGTTACAAGGACAGGGAATGGGAGACCCAGTACTTC
CDR3aa: CASSYKDREWETQYF

j_gene: TRBJ1-1
abundance: NA
v_gene: TRBV5-1
d_gene: NA
CDR3nt: TGCGCCAGCAGCTTGGGGCAGGGAACCATGAACACTGAAGCTTTCTTT
CDR3aa: CASSLGQGTMNTEAFF

j_gene: TRBJ2-3
abundance: NA
v_gene: TRBV11-3
d_gene: TRBD2
CDR3nt: TGTGCCAGCAGCTCGTTAGCGGGGGGGCGTTCTCCCACAGATACGCAGTATTTT
CDR3aa: CASSSLAGGRSPTDTQYF